Listed below are T cell receptor beta chains from one sample, sequenced in a study of T cell responses to AZD1222 COVID-19 vaccine. Profiling relied on immunoSEQ multiplex PCR, and the TCRdb table lists in-frame clones only, not all of them. The table has 99,000 or so clones, more than 75% seen once. Sequencing was performed on peripheral blood, taken on day 0 of AZD1222 vaccination. These TCRs come from an adult in good health. The CDR3 runs from the conserved cysteine through the conserved F or W. The D gene is left open where the match is weak. Clone size is stated in some rows and not others, as once, few, many or a class when expanded.

>TRBV28|TRBJ1-4|.|13|.
CASSPYSREKLFF
TGTGCCAGCAGCCCGTATTCACGGGAAAAACTGTTTTTT
>TRBV7-2|TRBJ2-5|.|11|.
CAARRAETQYF
TGTGCCGCCCGGAGGGCAGAGACCCAGTACTTC
>TRBV10-3|TRBJ2-1|.|12|.
CAIGVRVNEQFF
TGTGCCATCGGGGTACGGGTAAATGAGCAGTTCTTC
>TRBV5-4|TRBJ2-6|.|15|.
CASSLAGAGANVLTF
TGTGCCAGCAGCTTGGCGGGGGCTGGGGCCAACGTCCTGACTTTC
>TRBV9|TRBJ2-5|.|15|TRBD2
CASSVGTSDQETQYF
TGTGCCAGCAGCGTAGGGACTAGCGACCAAGAGACCCAGTACTTC
>TRBV9|TRBJ1-1|.|13|TRBD1
CASSATGGTEAFF
TGTGCCAGCAGCGCGACAGGGGGCACTGAAGCTTTCTTT
>TRBV4-1|TRBJ1-1|.|13|.
CASSQTVNTEAFF
TGCGCCAGCAGCCAAACAGTGAACACTGAAGCTTTCTTT
>TRBV7-3|TRBJ2-1|.|14|.
CASSPPGLSNEQFF
TGTGCCAGCAGCCCCCCAGGGCTGAGCAATGAGCAGTTCTTC
>TRBV30|TRBJ2-1|.|12|.
CAWSASTWEQFF
TGTGCCTGGAGTGCCTCGACCTGGGAGCAGTTCTTC
>TRBV3-1/TRBV3-2|TRBJ2-1|.|17|.
CASSPPRRTSSYNEQFF
TGTGCCAGCAGCCCGCCACGTAGGACTTCCTCCTACAATGAGCAGTTCTTC
>TRBV9|TRBJ2-1|few|15|.
CASSVLAGTDNEQFF
TGTGCCAGCAGCGTACTGGCTGGGACGGATAATGAGCAGTTCTTC
>TRBV4-2|TRBJ2-2|.|18|TRBD2
CASSQDRRLAGITGELFF
TGTGCCAGCAGCCAAGATCGGAGACTAGCGGGAATCACCGGGGAGCTGTTTTTT
>TRBV5-1|TRBJ2-1|.|14|.
CASSSERGTDEQFF
TGCGCCAGCAGCTCTGAGCGAGGGACGGATGAGCAGTTCTTC
>TRBV18|TRBJ2-5|.|16|TRBD1
CASSPRNRGKGETQYF
TGTGCCAGCTCACCAAGGAACAGGGGGAAAGGGGAGACCCAGTACTTC
>TRBV7-3|TRBJ2-1|.|15|TRBD2
CASSIGLAGHNEQFF
TGTGCCAGCAGCATTGGACTAGCGGGACACAATGAGCAGTTCTTC
>TRBV3-1/TRBV3-2|TRBJ2-1|once|13|.
CASSQKRNNEQFF
TGTGCCAGCAGCCAAAAGAGAAACAATGAGCAGTTCTTC
>TRBV19|TRBJ2-3|.|15|TRBD2
CASRGLAGGTDTQYF
TGTGCCAGTAGGGGACTAGCGGGAGGGACAGATACGCAGTATTTT
>TRBV5-8|TRBJ1-5|.|15|.
CASSSHGGPRQPQHF
TGTGCCAGCAGCTCACATGGGGGGCCTCGGCAGCCCCAGCATTTT
>TRBV29-1|TRBJ2-3|.|14|.
CSVHQPSSTDTQYF
TGCAGCGTTCATCAGCCTTCTAGCACAGATACGCAGTATTTT
>TRBV28|TRBJ1-2|.|14|.
CASTPAVGNYGYTF
TGTGCCAGCACCCCGGCAGTTGGAAACTATGGCTACACCTTC
>TRBV30|TRBJ2-3|.|15|TRBD1
CAWSVGDRGTDTQYF
TGTGCCTGGAGTGTCGGGGACAGGGGCACAGATACGCAGTATTTT
>TRBV5-1|TRBJ1-2|.|14|.
CASSLAQKGHGYTF
TGCGCCAGCAGCTTGGCTCAGAAAGGGCATGGCTACACCTTC
>TRBV6-5|TRBJ2-2|.|16|.
CASSYPTGTSTGELFF
TGTGCCAGCAGTTACCCCACCGGGACGTCCACCGGGGAGCTGTTTTTT